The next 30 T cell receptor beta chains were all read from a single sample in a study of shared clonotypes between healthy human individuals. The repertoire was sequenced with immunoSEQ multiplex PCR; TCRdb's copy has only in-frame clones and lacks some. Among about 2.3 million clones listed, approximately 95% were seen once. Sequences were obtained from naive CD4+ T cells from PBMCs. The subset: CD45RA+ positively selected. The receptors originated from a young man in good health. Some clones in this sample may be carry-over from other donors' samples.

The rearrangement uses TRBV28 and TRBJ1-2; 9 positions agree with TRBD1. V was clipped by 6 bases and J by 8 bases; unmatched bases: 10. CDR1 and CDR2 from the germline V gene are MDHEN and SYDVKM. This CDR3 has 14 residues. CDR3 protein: CASRVGTGWNGYTF. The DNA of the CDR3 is TGTGCCAGCAGAGTGGGGACAGGGTGGAACGGCTACACCTTC.

CDR3 bases: TGTGCCAGCTCACCACCGGGCCATGAGGGTTTTGGCTACACCTTC. Its protein is CASSPPGHEGFGYTF. The chain uses TRBV18 and TRBJ1-2; D is unresolved. The V gene's germline CDR1 is KGHSH and CDR2 LQKENI. The length of the CDR3 is 15 residues. V dropped 0 bases and J dropped 7 bases, with 15 bases sitting between them. Complete variable domain (other parts from reference TRBV18 and TRBJ1-2): NAGVMQNPRHLVRRRGQEARLRCSPMKGHSHVYWYRQLPEEGLKFMVYLQKENIIDESGMPKERFSAEFPKEGPSILRIQQVVRGDSAAYFCASSPPGHEGFGYTFGSGTRLTVV.

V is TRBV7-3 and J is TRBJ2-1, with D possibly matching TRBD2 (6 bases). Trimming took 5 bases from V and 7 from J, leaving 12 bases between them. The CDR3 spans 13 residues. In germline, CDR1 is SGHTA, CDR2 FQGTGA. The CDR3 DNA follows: TGTGCCAGCAGCGCGGGACGGTTGAATGAGCAGTTCTTC. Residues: CASSAGRLNEQFF.

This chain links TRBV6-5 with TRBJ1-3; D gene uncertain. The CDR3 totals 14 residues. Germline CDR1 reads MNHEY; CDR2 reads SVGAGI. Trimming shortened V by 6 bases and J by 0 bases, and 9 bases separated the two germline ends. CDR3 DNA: TGTGCCAGCAGCAAGGACTTCTCTGGAAACACCATATATTTT. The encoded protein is CASSKDFSGNTIYF.

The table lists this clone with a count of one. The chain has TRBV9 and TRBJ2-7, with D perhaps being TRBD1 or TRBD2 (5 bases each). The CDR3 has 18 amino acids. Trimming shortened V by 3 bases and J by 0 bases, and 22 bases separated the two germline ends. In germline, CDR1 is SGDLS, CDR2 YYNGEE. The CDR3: CASSGGLVGTGSSYEQYF. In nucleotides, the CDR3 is TGTGCCAGCAGCGGAGGGTTGGTCGGCACAGGCAGCTCCTACGAGCAGTACTTC.

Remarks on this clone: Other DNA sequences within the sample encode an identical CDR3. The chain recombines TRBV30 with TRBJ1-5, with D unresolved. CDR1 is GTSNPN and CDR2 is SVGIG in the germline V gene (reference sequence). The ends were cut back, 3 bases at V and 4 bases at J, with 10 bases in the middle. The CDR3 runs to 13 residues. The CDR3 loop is CAWSEDGNQPQHF. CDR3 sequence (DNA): TGTGCCTGGAGCGAGGACGGGAATCAGCCCCAGCATTTT.

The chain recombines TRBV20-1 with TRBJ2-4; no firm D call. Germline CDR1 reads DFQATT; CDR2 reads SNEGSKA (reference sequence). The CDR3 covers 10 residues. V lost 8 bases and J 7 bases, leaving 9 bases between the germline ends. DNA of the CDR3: TGCAGTTTGGTGGGGAACATTCAGTACTTC. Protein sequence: CSLVGNIQYF.

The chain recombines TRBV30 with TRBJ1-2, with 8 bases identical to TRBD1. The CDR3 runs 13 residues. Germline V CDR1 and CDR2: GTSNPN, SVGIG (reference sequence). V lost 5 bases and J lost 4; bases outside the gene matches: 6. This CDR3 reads CAWGQGLAYGYTF. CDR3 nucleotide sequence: TGTGCCTGGGGACAGGGCCTCGCCTATGGCTACACCTTC.

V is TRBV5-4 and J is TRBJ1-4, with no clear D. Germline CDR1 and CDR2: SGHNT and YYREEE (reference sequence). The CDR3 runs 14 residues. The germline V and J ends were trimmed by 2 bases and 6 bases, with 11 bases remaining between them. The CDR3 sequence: CASSFEGWDEKLFF. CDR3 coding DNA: TGTGCCAGCAGCTTTGAGGGCTGGGATGAAAAACTGTTTTTT. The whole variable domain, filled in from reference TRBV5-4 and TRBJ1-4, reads ETGVTQSPTHLIKTRGQQVTLRCSSQSGHNTVSWYQQALGQGPQFIFQYYREEENGRGNFPPRFSGLQFPNYSSELNVNALELDDSALYLCASSFEGWDEKLFFGSGTQLSVL.

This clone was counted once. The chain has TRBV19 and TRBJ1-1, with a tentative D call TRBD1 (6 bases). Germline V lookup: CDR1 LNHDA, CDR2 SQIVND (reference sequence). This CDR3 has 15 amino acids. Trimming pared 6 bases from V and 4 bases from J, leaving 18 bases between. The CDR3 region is CASREAGGRITEAFF. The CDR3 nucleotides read TGTGCCAGTAGGGAAGCGGGGGGGCGGATCACTGAAGCTTTCTTT.

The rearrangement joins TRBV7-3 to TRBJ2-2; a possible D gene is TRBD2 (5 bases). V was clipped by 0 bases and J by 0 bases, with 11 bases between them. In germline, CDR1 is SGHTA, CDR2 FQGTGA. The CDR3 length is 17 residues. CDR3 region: CASSLTSAGPNTGELFF. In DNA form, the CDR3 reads TGTGCCAGCAGCTTAACGTCGGCGGGCCCGAACACCGGGGAGCTGTTTTTT.

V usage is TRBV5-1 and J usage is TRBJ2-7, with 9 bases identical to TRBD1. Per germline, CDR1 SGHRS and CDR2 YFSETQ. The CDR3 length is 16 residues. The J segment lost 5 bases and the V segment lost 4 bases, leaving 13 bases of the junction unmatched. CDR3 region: CASSGASGQGHHEQYF. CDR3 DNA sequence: TGCGCCAGCAGCGGAGCTTCGGGACAGGGACACCACGAGCAGTACTTC. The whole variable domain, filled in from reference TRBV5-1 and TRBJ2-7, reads KAGVTQTPRYLIKTRGQQVTLSCSPISGHRSVSWYQQTPGQGLQFLFEYFSETQRNKGNFPGRFSGRQFSNSRSEMNVSTLELGDSALYLCASSGASGQGHHEQYFGPGTRLTVT.

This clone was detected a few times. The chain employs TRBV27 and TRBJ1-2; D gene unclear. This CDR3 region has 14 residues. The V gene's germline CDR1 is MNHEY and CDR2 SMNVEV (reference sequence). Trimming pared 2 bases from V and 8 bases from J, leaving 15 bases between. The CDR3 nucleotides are TGTGCCAGCAGTTTAGAGGGCCACAACCGGGGCTACACCTTC. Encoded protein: CASSLEGHNRGYTF.

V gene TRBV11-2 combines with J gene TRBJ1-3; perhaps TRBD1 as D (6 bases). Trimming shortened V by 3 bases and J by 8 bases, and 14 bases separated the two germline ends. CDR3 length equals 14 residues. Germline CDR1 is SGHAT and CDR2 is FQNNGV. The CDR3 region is CASSFQGLGDTIYF. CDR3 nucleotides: TGTGCCAGCAGCTTCCAGGGGCTGGGAGACACCATATATTTT.

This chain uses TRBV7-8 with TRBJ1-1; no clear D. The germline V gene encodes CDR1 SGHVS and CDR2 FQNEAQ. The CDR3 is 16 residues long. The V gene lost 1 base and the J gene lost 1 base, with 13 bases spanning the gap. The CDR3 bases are TGTGCCAGCAGCTTAGAATTCGGGTTTTCGAACACTGAAGCTTTCTTT. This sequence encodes CASSLEFGFSNTEAFF.

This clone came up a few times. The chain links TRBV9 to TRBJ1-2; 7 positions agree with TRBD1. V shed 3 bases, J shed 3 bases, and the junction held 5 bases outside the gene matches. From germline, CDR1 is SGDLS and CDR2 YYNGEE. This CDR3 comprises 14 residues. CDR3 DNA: TGTGCCAGCAGCGCCGGACAGGCTTACTATGGCTACACCTTC. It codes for CASSAGQAYYGYTF.

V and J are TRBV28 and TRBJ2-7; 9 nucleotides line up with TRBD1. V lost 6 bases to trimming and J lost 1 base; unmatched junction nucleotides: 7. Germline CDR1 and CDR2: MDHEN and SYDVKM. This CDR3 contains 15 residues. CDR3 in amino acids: CASSRTGDRSYEQYF. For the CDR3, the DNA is TGTGCCAGCAGCCGGACAGGGGATCGATCCTACGAGCAGTACTTC.

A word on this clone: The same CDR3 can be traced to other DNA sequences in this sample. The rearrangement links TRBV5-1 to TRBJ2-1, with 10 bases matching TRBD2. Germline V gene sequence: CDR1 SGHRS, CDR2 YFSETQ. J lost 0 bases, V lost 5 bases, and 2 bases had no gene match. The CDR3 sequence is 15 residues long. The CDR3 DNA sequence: TGCGCCAGCAGGGCTAGCGGGAGCTCCTACAATGAGCAGTTCTTC. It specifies CASRASGSSYNEQFF.

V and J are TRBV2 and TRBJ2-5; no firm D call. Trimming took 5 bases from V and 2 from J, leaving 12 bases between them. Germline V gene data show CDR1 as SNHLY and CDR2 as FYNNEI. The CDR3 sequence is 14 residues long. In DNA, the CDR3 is TGTGCCAGCAGTCTGGACCTAGGTCAAGAGACCCAGTACTTC. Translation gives CASSLDLGQETQYF.

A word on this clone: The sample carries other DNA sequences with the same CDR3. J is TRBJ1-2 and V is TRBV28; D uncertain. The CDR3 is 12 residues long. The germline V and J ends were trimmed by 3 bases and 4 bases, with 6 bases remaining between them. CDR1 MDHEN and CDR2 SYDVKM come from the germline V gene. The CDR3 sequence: CASSFSRYGYTF. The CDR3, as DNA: TGTGCCAGCAGTTTCAGCCGCTATGGCTACACCTTC.

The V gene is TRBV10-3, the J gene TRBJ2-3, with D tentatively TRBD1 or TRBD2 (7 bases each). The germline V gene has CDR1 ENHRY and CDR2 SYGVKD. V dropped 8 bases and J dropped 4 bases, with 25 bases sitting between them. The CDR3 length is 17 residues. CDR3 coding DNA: TGTGCCATCTCCCGACAGGGAGGGGGAGGAGGATCAGATACGCAGTATTTT. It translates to CAISRQGGGGGSDTQYF.

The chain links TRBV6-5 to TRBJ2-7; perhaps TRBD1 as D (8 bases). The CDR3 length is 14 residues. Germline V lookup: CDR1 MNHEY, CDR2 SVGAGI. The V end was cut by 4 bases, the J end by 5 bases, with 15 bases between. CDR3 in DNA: TGTGCCAGCAGTTGGGGGGGACAGGTCAACGAGCAGTACTTC. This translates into CASSWGGQVNEQYF.

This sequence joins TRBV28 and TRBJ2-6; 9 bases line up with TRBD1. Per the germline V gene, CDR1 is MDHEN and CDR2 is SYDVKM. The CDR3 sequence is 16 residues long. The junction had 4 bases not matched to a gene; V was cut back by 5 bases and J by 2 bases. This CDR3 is CASSDRQGAGANVLTF. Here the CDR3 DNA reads TGTGCCAGCAGTGACCGACAGGGGGCTGGGGCCAACGTCCTGACTTTC.

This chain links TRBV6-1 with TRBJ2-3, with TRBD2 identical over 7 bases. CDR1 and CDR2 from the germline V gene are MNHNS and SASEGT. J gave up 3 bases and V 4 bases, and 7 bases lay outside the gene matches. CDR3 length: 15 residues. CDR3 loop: CASSGPGGLTDTQYF. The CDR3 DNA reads TGTGCCAGCAGTGGCCCGGGAGGTTTGACAGATACGCAGTATTTT.

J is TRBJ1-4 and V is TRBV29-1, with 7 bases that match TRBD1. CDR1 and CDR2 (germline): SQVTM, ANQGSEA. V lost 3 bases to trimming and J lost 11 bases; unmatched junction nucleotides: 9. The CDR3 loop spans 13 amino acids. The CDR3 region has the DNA TGCAGCGTTGAGACAGGGATTTGGAAGAAACTGTTTTTT. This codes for CSVETGIWKKLFF.

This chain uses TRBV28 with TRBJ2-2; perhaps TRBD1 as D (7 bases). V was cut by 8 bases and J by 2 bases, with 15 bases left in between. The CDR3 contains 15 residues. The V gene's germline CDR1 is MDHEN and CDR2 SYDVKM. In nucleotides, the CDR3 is TGTGCCAGCGCACCAGGGGGGCGTAACACCGGGGAGCTGTTTTTT. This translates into CASAPGGRNTGELFF.

CDR3 sequence: CASSYRQLTSYEQYF. The CDR3 bases are TGTGCCAGCAGTTACCGGCAGCTGACATCCTACGAGCAGTACTTC. This sequence joins TRBV6-5 and TRBJ2-7, with no clear D. V dropped 2 bases and J dropped 1 base, with 12 bases sitting between them. The CDR3 is made up of 15 amino acids. Germline V CDR1 and CDR2: MNHEY, SVGAGI.

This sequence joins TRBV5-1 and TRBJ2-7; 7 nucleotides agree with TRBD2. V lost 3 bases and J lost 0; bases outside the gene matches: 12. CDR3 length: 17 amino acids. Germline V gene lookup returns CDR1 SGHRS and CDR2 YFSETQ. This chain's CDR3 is CASSYHRTSSSSYEQYF. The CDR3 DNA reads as TGCGCCAGCAGCTACCATCGGACTAGTTCTAGCTCCTACGAGCAGTACTTC.

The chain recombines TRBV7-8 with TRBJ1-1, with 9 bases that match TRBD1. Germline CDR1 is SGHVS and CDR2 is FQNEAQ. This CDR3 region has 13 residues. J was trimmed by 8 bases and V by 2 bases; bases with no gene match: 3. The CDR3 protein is CASSLSTGGEAFF. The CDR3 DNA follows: TGTGCCAGCAGCTTATCGACAGGGGGAGAAGCTTTCTTT.

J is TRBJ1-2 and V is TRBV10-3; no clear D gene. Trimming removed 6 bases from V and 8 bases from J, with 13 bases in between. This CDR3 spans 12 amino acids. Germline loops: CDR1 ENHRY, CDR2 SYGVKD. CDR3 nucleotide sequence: TGTGCCATCAGCTCAGGTCTCGGAGGCTACACCTTC. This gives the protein CAISSGLGGYTF.